Included here is one T cell receptor (beta chain) sequence, with context. These data originate in a study of blood T cell repertoires in COVID-19. Study at large: Sources were T cells, B-cell-depleted T cells, or PBMCs; the material itself was cDNA or gDNA.

From germline, CDR1 is MDHEN and CDR2 SYDVKM. This CDR3 spans 14 amino acids. J gave up 4 bases and V 6 bases, and 7 bases lay outside the gene matches. Sequencing was performed with immunoSEQ multiplex PCR; in TCRdb, only in-frame clones are kept and a portion is missing. The table records around 110,000 clones, approximately 78% of them present only once. Sequencing was performed on peripheral blood. The TCR sequence derives from a man aged 70-80 years with acute or convalescent COVID-19. The V gene is TRBV28, the J gene TRBJ1-2; TRBD1 matches 8 bases. CDR3 DNA sequence: TGTGCCAGCAGACTAGGGGACAGGAGCTATGGCTACACCTTC. Residues: CASRLGDRSYGYTF.